This TCR beta chain was sequenced for a study of blood T cell repertoires in COVID-19. About the research overall: Both acute and convalescent COVID-19 samples were obtained from the United States, Italy and Spain.

The CDR3 is 11 residues long. Germline V gene sequence: CDR1 MNHEY, CDR2 SVGAGI. V lost 7 bases and J lost 7; bases outside the gene matches: 2. TCRdb keeps only in-frame clones here, not all; method: immunoSEQ multiplex PCR. The table shows approximately 210,000 clones, with 94% occurring only once. V usage is TRBV6-5 and J usage is TRBJ1-1; 8 nucleotides agree with TRBD1. This TCR derives from a man between 25 and 39 years old with COVID-19, enrolled during active disease. Sequencing input: peripheral blood. CDR3 region: CASTGQGEAFF. CDR3 sequence (DNA): TGTGCCAGCACTGGACAGGGTGAAGCTTTCTTT.